This T cell receptor beta chain was sequenced during a study of T cell changes during pregnancy in multiple sclerosis. Per the germline V gene, CDR1 is SNHLY and CDR2 is FYNNEI. V shed 2 bases and J shed 2 bases, with 16 bases lying between them. The CDR3 runs 17 residues. Produced via immunoSEQ multiplex PCR; TCRdb's table is partial and in-frame only. Of under 80,000 clones listed, over 75% are singletons. Sample: peripheral blood, taken in the first trimester of pregnancy. This clonotype was obtained from a female donor with multiple sclerosis, enrolled in a pregnancy study. The chain recombines TRBV2 with TRBJ2-1, with D unresolved. CDR3 nucleotide sequence: TGTGCCAGCAGTGAACAAATAAGACTCATACCCTACAATGAGCAGTTCTTC. Protein product: CASSEQIRLIPYNEQFF. Looking up the rest from reference TRBV2 and TRBJ2-1 gives the full variable domain: EPEVTQTPSHQVTQMGQEVILRCVPISNHLYFYWYRQILGQKVEFLVSFYNNEISEKSEIFDDQFSVERPDGSNFTLKIRSTKLEDSAMYFCASSEQIRLIPYNEQFFGPGTRLTVL.